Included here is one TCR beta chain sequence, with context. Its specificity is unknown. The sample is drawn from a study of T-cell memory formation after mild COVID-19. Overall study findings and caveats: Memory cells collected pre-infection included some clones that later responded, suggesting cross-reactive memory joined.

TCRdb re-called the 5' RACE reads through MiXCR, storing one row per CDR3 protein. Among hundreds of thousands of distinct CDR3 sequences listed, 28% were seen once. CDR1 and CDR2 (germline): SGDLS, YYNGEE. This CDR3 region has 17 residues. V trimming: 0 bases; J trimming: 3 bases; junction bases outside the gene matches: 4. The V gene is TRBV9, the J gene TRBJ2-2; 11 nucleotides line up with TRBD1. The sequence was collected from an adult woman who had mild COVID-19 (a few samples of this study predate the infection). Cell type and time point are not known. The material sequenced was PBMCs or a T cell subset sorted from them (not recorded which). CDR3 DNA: TGTGCCAGCAGCGTAGGGACAGGGGGCATCGACACCGGGGAGCTGTTTTTT. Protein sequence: CASSVGTGGIDTGELFF.